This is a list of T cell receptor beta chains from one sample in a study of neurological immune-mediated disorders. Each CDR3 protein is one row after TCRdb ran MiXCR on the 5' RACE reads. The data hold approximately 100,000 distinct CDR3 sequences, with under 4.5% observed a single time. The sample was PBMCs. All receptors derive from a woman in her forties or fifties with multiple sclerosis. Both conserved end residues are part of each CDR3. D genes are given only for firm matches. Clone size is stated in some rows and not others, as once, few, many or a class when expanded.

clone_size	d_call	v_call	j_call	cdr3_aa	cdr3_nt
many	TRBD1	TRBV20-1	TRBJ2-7	CSGNRGVGEQYF	TGCAGTGGGAACAGGGGGGTGGGGGAGCAGTACTTC
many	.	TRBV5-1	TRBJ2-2	CASSLAPGGLNTGELFF	TGCGCCAGCAGCTTGGCCCCGGGGGGCTTGAACACCGGGGAGCTGTTTTTT
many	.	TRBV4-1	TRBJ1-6	CASSQVGGSYNSPLHF	TGCGCCAGCAGCCAAGTCGGGGGCTCCTATAATTCACCCCTCCACTTT
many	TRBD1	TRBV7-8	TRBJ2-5	CASSSRQGKETQYF	TGTGCCAGCAGCTCAAGACAGGGGAAAGAGACCCAGTACTTC
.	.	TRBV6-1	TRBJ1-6	CASSLSDPGTSKTNSPLHF	TGTGCCAGCAGTCTCTCAGACCCTGGGACAAGTAAAACCAATTCACCCCTCCACTTT
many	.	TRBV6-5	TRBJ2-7	CASSYTTGVEYF	TGTGCCAGCAGTTACACGACGGGGGTGGAGTACTTC
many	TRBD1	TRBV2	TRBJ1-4	CASIQGTPNEKLFF	TGTGCCAGCATACAGGGGACTCCTAATGAAAAACTGTTTTTT
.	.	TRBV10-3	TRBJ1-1	CAIGGGNTEAFF	TGTGCCATCGGCGGCGGAAACACTGAAGCTTTCTTT
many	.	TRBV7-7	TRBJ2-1	CASSLLSVPGEQFF	TGTGCTAGCAGCTTACTTAGCGTCCCTGGGGAGCAGTTCTTC
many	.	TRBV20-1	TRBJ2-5	CSASSAKTQYF	TGCAGTGCTAGTTCGGCGAAGACCCAGTACTTC
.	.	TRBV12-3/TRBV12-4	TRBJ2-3	CASRNRGGSTDTQYF	TGTGCCAGCAGGAACAGGGGGGGAAGCACAGATACGCAGTATTTT
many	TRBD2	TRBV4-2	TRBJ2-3	CASSQKRPRGVDTDTQYF	TGTGCCAGCAGCCAAAAAAGACCGCGGGGGGTCGACACAGATACGCAGTATTTT
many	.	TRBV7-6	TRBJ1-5	CASSLGRAQPQHF	TGTGCCAGCAGCTTGGGCAGGGCACAGCCCCAGCATTTT
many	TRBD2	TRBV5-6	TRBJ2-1	CASSLAGGHNEQFF	TGTGCCAGCAGCTTAGCGGGGGGACACAATGAGCAGTTCTTC
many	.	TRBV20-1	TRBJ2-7	CSARGGLTGVEQYF	TGCAGTGCTAGAGGGGGACTTACAGGGGTTGAGCAGTACTTC
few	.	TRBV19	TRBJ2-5	CASSLDDFQETQYF	TGTGCCAGTAGTCTAGACGACTTTCAAGAGACCCAGTACTTC
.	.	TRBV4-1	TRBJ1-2	CASSQGGAQEYGYTF	TGCGCCAGCAGCCAAGGAGGGGCCCAGGAGTATGGCTACACCTTC
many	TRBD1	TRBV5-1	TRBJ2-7	CASSSGQGVEQYF	TGCGCCAGCAGCTCGGGACAGGGGGTCGAGCAGTACTTC
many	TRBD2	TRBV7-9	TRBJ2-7	CASILGGFRLAVYEQYF	TGTGCCAGCATCCTAGGGGGGTTCCGACTAGCGGTCTACGAGCAGTACTTC
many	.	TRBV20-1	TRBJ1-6	CSASGTEDNSPLHF	TGCAGTGCTTCCGGGACGGAGGACAATTCACCCCTCCACTTT
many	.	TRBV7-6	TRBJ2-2	CASSWMTARDTGELFF	TGTGCCAGCAGCTGGATGACAGCGAGGGACACCGGGGAGCTGTTTTTT
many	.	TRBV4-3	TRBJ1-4	CASSKDGGRDEKLFF	TGCGCCAGCAGCAAGGATGGGGGACGTGATGAAAAACTGTTTTTT
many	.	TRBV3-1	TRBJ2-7	CASSQGGGYEQYF	TGTGCCAGCAGCCAAGGGGGCGGCTACGAGCAGTACTTC
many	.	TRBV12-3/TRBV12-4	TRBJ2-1	CASSFLGGWGAQDAYNEQFF	TGTGCCAGCAGTTTCCTGGGGGGGTGGGGGGCTCAAGATGCCTACAATGAGCAGTTCTTC
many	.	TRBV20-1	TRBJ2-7	CSAGDSRRSYEQYF	TGCAGTGCGGGAGACAGCAGAAGGTCCTACGAGCAGTACTTC
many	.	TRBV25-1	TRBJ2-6	CASSAWSGANVLTF	TGTGCCAGCAGTGCCTGGTCTGGGGCCAACGTCCTGACTTTC
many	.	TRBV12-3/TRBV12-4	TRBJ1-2	CASPNYGGGYTF	TGTGCCAGCCCCAACTACGGGGGTGGCTACACCTTC
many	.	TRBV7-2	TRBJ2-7	CASSLTSPYEQYF	TGTGCCAGCAGCTTAACGTCCCCCTACGAGCAGTACTTC
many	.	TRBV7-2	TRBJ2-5	CASSASRAQETQYF	TGTGCCAGCAGCGCCTCACGGGCTCAAGAGACCCAGTACTTC
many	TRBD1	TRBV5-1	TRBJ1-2	CASSDGTGGYGYTF	TGCGCCAGCAGCGACGGGACAGGGGGCTATGGCTACACCTTC
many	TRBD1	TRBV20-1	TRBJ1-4	CSARDQFGTGGSSNEKLFF	TGCAGTGCTAGAGATCAGTTTGGGACAGGGGGATCCTCGAATGAAAAACTGTTTTTT